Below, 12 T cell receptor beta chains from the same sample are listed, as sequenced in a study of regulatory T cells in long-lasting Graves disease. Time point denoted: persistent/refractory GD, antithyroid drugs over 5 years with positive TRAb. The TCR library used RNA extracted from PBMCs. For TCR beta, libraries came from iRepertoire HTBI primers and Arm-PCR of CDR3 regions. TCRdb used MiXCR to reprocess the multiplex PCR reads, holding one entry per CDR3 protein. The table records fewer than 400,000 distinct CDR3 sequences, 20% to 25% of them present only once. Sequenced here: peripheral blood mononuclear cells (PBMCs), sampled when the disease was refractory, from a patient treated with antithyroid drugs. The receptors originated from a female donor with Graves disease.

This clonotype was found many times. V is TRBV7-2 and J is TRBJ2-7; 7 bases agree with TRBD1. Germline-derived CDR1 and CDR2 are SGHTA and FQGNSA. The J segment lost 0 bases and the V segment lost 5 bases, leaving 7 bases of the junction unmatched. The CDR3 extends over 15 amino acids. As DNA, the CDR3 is TGTGCCAGCAGCCGAGGGGGCGAAAGCTCCTACGAGCAGTACTTC. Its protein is CASSRGGESSYEQYF.

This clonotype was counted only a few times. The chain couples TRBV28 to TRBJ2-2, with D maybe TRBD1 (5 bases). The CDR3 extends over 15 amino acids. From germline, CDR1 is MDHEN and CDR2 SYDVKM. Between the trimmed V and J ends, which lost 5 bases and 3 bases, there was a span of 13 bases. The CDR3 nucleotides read TGTGCCAGCAGTCCTCAAGGGGTGGACACCGGGGAGCTGTTTTTT. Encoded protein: CASSPQGVDTGELFF.

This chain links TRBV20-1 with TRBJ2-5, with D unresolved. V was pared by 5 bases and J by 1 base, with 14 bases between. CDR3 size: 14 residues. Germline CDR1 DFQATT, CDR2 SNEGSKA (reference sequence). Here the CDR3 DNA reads TGCAGTGCTCCCTCCACGACGGGCCAAGAGACCCAGTACTTC. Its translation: CSAPSTTGQETQYF.

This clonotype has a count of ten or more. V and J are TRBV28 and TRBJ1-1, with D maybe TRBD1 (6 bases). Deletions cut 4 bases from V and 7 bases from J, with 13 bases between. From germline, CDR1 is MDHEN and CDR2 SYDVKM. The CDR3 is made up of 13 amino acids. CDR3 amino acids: CASSYQKGDEAFF. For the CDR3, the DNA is TGTGCCAGCAGTTACCAGAAGGGGGATGAAGCTTTCTTT. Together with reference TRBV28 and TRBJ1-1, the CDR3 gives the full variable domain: DVKVTQSSRYLVKRTGEKVFLECVQDMDHENMFWYRQDPGLGLRLIYFSYDVKMKEKGDIPEGYSVSREKKERFSLILESASTNQTSMYLCASSYQKGDEAFFGQGTRLTVV.

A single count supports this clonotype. The CDR3 DNA reads as TGTGCCAGCAGCTTGGAGGGAGCGGGAGTGTGGCAGTACTTC. It is translated as CASSLEGAGVWQYF. This sequence joins TRBV11-1 and TRBJ2-7; 8 bases are shared with TRBD2. The germline gives CDR1 SGHAT, CDR2 FQDESV (reference sequence). This CDR3 is built from 14 residues. Germline trimming cut 3 bases from V and 9 bases from J; bases unmatched to any gene: 10.

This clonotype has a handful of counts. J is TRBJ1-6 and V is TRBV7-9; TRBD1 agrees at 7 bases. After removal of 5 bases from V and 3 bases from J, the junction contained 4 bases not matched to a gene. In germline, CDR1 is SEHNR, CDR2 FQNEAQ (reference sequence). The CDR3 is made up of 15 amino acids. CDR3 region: CASSQQGFYNSPLHF. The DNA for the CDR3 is TGTGCCAGCAGCCAACAGGGGTTCTATAATTCACCCCTCCACTTT.

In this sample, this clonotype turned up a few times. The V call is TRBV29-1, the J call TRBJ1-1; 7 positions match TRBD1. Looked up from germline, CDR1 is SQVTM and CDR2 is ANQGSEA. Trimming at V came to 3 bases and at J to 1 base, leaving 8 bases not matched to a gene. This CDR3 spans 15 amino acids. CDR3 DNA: TGCAGCGTTGATAGACAGGGAAAGGCGAACACTGAAGCTTTCTTT. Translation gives CSVDRQGKANTEAFF.

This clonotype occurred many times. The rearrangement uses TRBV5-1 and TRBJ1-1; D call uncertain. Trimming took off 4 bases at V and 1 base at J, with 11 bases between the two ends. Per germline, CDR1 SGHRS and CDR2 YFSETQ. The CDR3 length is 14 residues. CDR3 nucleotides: TGCGCCAGCAGCAGTAGCGGAGGGAACACTGAAGCTTTCTTT. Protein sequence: CASSSSGGNTEAFF.

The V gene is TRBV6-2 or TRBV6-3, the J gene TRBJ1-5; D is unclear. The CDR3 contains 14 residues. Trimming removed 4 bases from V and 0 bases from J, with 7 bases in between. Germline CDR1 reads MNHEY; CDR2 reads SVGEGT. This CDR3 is CASSWTDSNQPQHF. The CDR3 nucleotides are TGTGCCAGCAGTTGGACGGATAGCAATCAGCCCCAGCATTTT.

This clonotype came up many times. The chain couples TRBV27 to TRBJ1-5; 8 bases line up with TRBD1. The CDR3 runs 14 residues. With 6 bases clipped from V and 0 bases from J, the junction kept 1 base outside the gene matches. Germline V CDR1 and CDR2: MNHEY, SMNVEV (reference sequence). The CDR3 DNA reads TGTGCCAGCAGGGGGACAGGTAGCAATCAGCCCCAGCATTTT. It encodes CASRGTGSNQPQHF.

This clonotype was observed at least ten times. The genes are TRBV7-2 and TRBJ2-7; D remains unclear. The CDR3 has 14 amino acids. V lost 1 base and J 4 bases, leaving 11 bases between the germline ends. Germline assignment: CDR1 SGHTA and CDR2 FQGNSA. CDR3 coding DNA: TGTGCCAGCAGCTTAGATAGTCTTTCTTACGAGCAGTACTTC. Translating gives CASSLDSLSYEQYF.

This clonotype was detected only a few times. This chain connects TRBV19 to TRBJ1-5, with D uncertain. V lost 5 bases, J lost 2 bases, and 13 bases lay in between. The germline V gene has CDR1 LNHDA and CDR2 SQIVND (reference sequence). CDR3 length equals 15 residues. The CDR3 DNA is TGTGCCAGTAGTGTTTCGGAGGATGGCAATCAGCCCCAGCATTTT. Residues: CASSVSEDGNQPQHF.